These 24 T cell receptor beta chains came from one sample sequenced in a study of cytomegalovirus exposure and HLA in healthy donors. The PCR made use of 60 Vbeta and 13 Jbeta primers. The table came from immunoSEQ multiplex PCR; TCRdb's copy has only in-frame clones and leaves some out. The table records 80,000 or so clones, roughly four fifths of them present only once. The sequenced sample consisted of PBMCs. The receptors come from a man between 40 and 49 years old in good health and CMV-seronegative.

The chain is built from TRBV25-1 and TRBJ2-3; 7 bases align to TRBD1. The CDR3 loop spans 14 amino acids. The J segment lost 0 bases and the V segment lost 4 bases, leaving 1 base of the junction unmatched. CDR1 and CDR2 (germline): MGHDK, SYGVNS. In DNA, the CDR3 is TGTGCCAGCAGTGTGACAGGGAGCACAGATACGCAGTATTTT. This gives the protein CASSVTGSTDTQYF.

The chain links TRBV9 to TRBJ2-1; D is perhaps TRBD1 (5 bases). Trimming stripped 6 bases from V and 0 bases from J, with 13 bases between. This CDR3 comprises 15 residues. The germline gives CDR1 SGDLS, CDR2 YYNGEE. The CDR3 DNA is TGTGCCAGCACCCTGACAGACGGCTCCTACAATGAGCAGTTCTTC. Translation gives CASTLTDGSYNEQFF.

This clone was observed a few times. The chain combines TRBV5-1 with TRBJ1-2; no clear D. The V and J ends lost 9 bases and 0 bases respectively, with 12 bases between them. In germline, CDR1 is SGHRS, CDR2 YFSETQ. This CDR3 has 13 amino acids. The CDR3, as DNA: TGCGCCATCCCCCAGGTTTCTAACTATGGCTACACCTTC. Its translation: CAIPQVSNYGYTF.

CDR3 residues: CASSLKKAGGPRDEQYF. The CDR3 DNA is TGTGCCAGCAGCTTGAAAAAAGCGGGAGGGCCGAGAGACGAGCAGTACTTC. This rearrangement joins TRBV5-6 to TRBJ2-7; TRBD2 agrees at 10 bases. The CDR3 is 17 residues long. The trim removed 1 base at V and 5 bases at J, leaving 12 bases unmatched. Germline V gene lookup returns CDR1 SGHDT and CDR2 YYEEEE. Filled out from reference TRBV5-6 and TRBJ2-7, the complete variable domain reads DAGVTQSPTHLIKTRGQQVTLRCSPKSGHDTVSWYQQALGQGPQFIFQYYEEEERQRGNFPDRFSGHQFPNYSSELNVNALLLGDSALYLCASSLKKAGGPRDEQYFGPGTRLTVT.

This sequence joins TRBV28 and TRBJ2-1; perhaps TRBD2 as D (6 bases). This CDR3 comprises 14 residues. Germline values: CDR1 MDHEN, CDR2 SYDVKM. The V end was cut by 6 bases, the J end by 7 bases, with 16 bases between. CDR3 in DNA: TGTGCCAGCAGCCCGGACTGGAGGGCGAATGAGCAGTTCTTC. Translating it yields CASSPDWRANEQFF.

This chain links TRBV7-9 with TRBJ1-1; 8 bases line up with TRBD1. Germline V gene sequence: CDR1 SEHNR, CDR2 FQNEAQ (reference sequence). The CDR3 is 17 residues long. The V and J ends lost 6 bases and 5 bases, in that order; junction bases with no gene match: 17. The CDR3 loop is CASSSPSRTGRRTEAFF. The CDR3 coding sequence is TGTGCCAGCAGTTCACCGAGTAGGACAGGGCGAAGAACTGAAGCTTTCTTT.

This clone was counted a single time. The chain joins TRBV9 to TRBJ2-7, with TRBD1 identical over 8 bases. Germline lookup yields CDR1 SGDLS and CDR2 YYNGEE. After removal of 2 bases from V and 4 bases from J, the junction contained 11 bases not matched to a gene. The CDR3 covers 16 residues. CDR3 sequence: CASSVRPGQGKYEQYF. As DNA, the CDR3 is TGTGCCAGCAGCGTCAGACCCGGACAGGGTAAATACGAGCAGTACTTC.

This clone was seen only once. This sequence joins TRBV30 and TRBJ1-2; D ambiguous. Trimming left V 1 base short and J 4 bases short, with 7 bases between. The CDR3 has 12 amino acids. Germline CDR1 and CDR2: GTSNPN and SVGIG (reference sequence). DNA of the CDR3: TGTGCCTGGAGTGGAGGCAGCTATGGCTACACCTTC. Translating it yields CAWSGGSYGYTF.

The rearrangement joins TRBV7-8 to TRBJ2-4; D unclear. CDR1 is SGHVS and CDR2 is FQNEAQ in the germline V gene. V shed 0 bases and J shed 1 base, with 13 bases lying between them. The CDR3 is 17 amino acids. The CDR3 spells CASSLAGGSRAKNIQYF. The DNA for the CDR3 is TGTGCCAGCAGCTTAGCCGGCGGTTCGAGGGCCAAAAACATTCAGTACTTC. The full variable domain, in which reference TRBV7-8 and TRBJ2-4 provide the parts outside the CDR3, is GAGVSQSPRYKVAKRGQDVALRCDPISGHVSLFWYQQALGQGPEFLTYFQNEAQLDKSGLPSDRFFAERPEGSVSTLKIQRTQQEDSAVYLCASSLAGGSRAKNIQYFGAGTRLSVL.

The genes are TRBV7-6 and TRBJ1-4, with a tentative D call TRBD1 (5 bases). The germline V gene encodes CDR1 SGHVS and CDR2 FNYEAQ. CDR3 size: 16 residues. V gave up 4 bases and J gave up 2 bases, with 14 bases separating them. In DNA form, the CDR3 reads TGTGCCAGCAGCTCCTTCCCCAGGGATACTAATGAAAAACTGTTTTTT. As protein: CASSSFPRDTNEKLFF.

The chain carries TRBV28 and TRBJ2-7; TRBD2 aligns across 11 bases. This CDR3 is built from 14 residues. V trimming: 5 bases; J trimming: 1 base; junction bases outside the gene matches: 1. Germline lookup yields CDR1 MDHEN and CDR2 SYDVKM. The CDR3 DNA sequence: TGTGCCAGCAGTGGGACTAGCGGATCCTACGAGCAGTACTTC. It encodes CASSGTSGSYEQYF.

The chain recombines TRBV9 with TRBJ2-2; 9 bases are shared with TRBD2. Per the germline V gene, CDR1 is SGDLS and CDR2 is YYNGEE. Trimming took 2 bases from V and 0 from J; bases not matched to a gene: 2. The CDR3 loop spans 16 amino acids. The CDR3 loop reads CASSVGGRANTGELFF. In nucleotides, the CDR3 is TGTGCCAGCAGCGTCGGCGGGAGGGCGAACACCGGGGAGCTGTTTTTT.

Here the CDR3 reads CASSLVGDSSYEQYF. Here the CDR3 DNA reads TGCGCCAGCAGCTTGGTTGGGGACAGCTCCTACGAGCAGTACTTC. The J gene is TRBJ2-5, the V gene TRBV5-1; 7 bases map to TRBD1. TRBJ2-7 explains the end of the DNA better; the J call may be wrong. The CDR3 runs 15 residues. Germline V gene data show CDR1 as SGHRS and CDR2 as YFSETQ.

This clone was recorded only once. This sequence joins TRBV19 and TRBJ2-7; 7 nucleotides match TRBD1. CDR3 length equals 13 residues. The germline V gene has CDR1 LNHDA and CDR2 SQIVND (reference sequence). With V trimmed by 5 bases and J by 4 bases, 5 bases remained unmatched. CDR3 residues: CASSSVQGYEQYF. The DNA of the CDR3 is TGTGCCAGTAGTTCCGTACAGGGGTACGAGCAGTACTTC.

This clone showed up just once. The chain joins TRBV5-8 to TRBJ1-1, with D possibly being TRBD1 (5 bases). Germline CDR1 reads SGHTS; CDR2 reads YDEGEE. CDR3 length equals 14 residues. Trimming removed 2 bases at V and 7 bases at J, with 15 bases between. The CDR3 nucleotides are TGTGCCAGCAGCTTTTACGGGGGTTCTAATGAAGCTTTCTTT. It is translated as CASSFYGGSNEAFF.

The chain links TRBV7-2 to TRBJ2-7; 7 bases map to TRBD2. Germline values: CDR1 SGHTA, CDR2 FQGNSA. Losses at the gene ends were 5 bases for V and 0 bases for J; bases not matched to a gene: 4. The CDR3 loop spans 14 amino acids. CDR3 nucleotide sequence: TGTGCCAGCAGCATCAGCGGGGACTCCTACGAGCAGTACTTC. As protein: CASSISGDSYEQYF.

The chain carries TRBV28 and TRBJ2-7, with D possibly TRBD2 on 6 matching bases. Germline V gene lookup returns CDR1 MDHEN and CDR2 SYDVKM. V lost 4 bases and J 7 bases, leaving 14 bases between the germline ends. There are 13 residues in the CDR3. CDR3 nucleotides: TGTGCCAGCAGTTCACCCGGACTACAAGAGCAGTACTTC. Amino acids: CASSSPGLQEQYF. Supplemented by reference TRBV28 and TRBJ2-7, the full variable domain reads DVKVTQSSRYLVKRTGEKVFLECVQDMDHENMFWYRQDPGLGLRLIYFSYDVKMKEKGDIPEGYSVSREKKERFSLILESASTNQTSMYLCASSSPGLQEQYFGPGTRLTVT.

The chain uses TRBV11-1 and TRBJ1-1, with D possibly TRBD1 on 5 matching bases. Germline V gene sequence: CDR1 SGHAT, CDR2 FQDESV (reference sequence). V lost 3 bases and J 5 bases, leaving 16 bases between the germline ends. The CDR3 runs 15 residues. CDR3 DNA: TGTGCCAGCAGCTTCTCGCAGGGAGGCCGTACTGAAGCTTTCTTT. Translation gives CASSFSQGGRTEAFF.

The chain uses TRBV5-4 and TRBJ2-5, with D hard to call. Trimming cost V 3 bases and J 7 bases, with 7 bases left between them. Germline values: CDR1 SGHNT, CDR2 YYREEE (reference sequence). The CDR3 runs to 11 residues. For the CDR3, the DNA is TGTGCCAGCAGCTCAGGCCTGACCCAGTACTTC. Protein product: CASSSGLTQYF.

This clone occurred many times. This chain links TRBV29-1 with TRBJ2-3; 12 nucleotides match TRBD2. The V segment lost 6 bases and the J segment 0 bases; nucleotides outside the gene matches: 4. Germline CDR1 SQVTM, CDR2 ANQGSEA. This CDR3 region has 15 residues. CDR3 amino acids: CSVRTSGTSTDTQYF. As DNA, the CDR3 is TGCAGCGTGAGGACTAGCGGGACTAGCACAGATACGCAGTATTTT.

The chain recombines TRBV29-1 with TRBJ1-3; D gene ambiguous. The V and J ends lost 3 bases and 0 bases respectively, with 15 bases between them. CDR3 length: 16 amino acids. The germline V gene encodes CDR1 SQVTM and CDR2 ANQGSEA. In nucleotides, the CDR3 is TGCAGCGTTGATTCGGCAGGCGAGAGCTCTGGAAACACCATATATTTT. It is translated as CSVDSAGESSGNTIYF.

The chain uses TRBV14 and TRBJ1-2; no firm D call. This CDR3 spans 15 amino acids. V was trimmed by 0 bases and J by 4 bases, leaving 12 bases between them. Germline-derived CDR1 and CDR2 are SGHDN and FVKESK. CDR3 protein: CASSQEAGRGYGYTF. Written as DNA, the CDR3 is TGTGCCAGCAGCCAAGAGGCAGGTCGGGGCTATGGCTACACCTTC.

V is TRBV30 and J is TRBJ1-2; the match to TRBD1 covers 8 bases. The CDR3 sequence is 14 residues long. The germline gives CDR1 GTSNPN, CDR2 SVGIG (reference sequence). Trimming at V came to 1 base and at J to 4 bases, leaving 5 bases not matched to a gene. The CDR3 is CAWSATGVGYGYTF. The CDR3 DNA sequence: TGTGCCTGGAGTGCGACAGGGGTGGGCTATGGCTACACCTTC.

V is TRBV2 and J is TRBJ2-7, with D possibly TRBD1 on 6 matching bases. This CDR3 comprises 11 residues. Germline V CDR1 and CDR2: SNHLY, FYNNEI. DNA of the CDR3: TGTGCATATTCCGGGACATACGAGCAGTACTTC. It translates to CAYSGTYEQYF.